This T cell receptor (beta chain) was sequenced in a study of cytomegalovirus exposure and HLA in healthy donors. Per germline, CDR1 MDHEN and CDR2 SYDVKM. V was shortened by 5 bases and J by 0 bases, with 8 bases between the two germline ends. The CDR3 runs 14 residues. With respect to this clone: As yet, its antigen is unknown.

13 Jbeta primers and 60 Vbeta primers were used for the PCR. The assay was immunoSEQ multiplex PCR, and TCRdb's table has in-frame clones only and misses some. The listing contains fewer than 150,000 clones. Broader study findings: TCR beta sequences reportedly predicted most subjects' HLA-A and HLA-B alleles accurately. An analysis was carried out at a later point. It showed that HLA-associated TCR beta chains were more clonally expanded than equally common non-associated chains. In an earlier analysis, most TCR beta V segments were productive about 87% or about 30% of the time. A later analysis revealed that TCR association rates differed between HLA loci, peaking at DRB1 and bottoming out at HLA-C.

This clonotype was obtained from a man aged 18 to 29 in good health and CMV-seronegative. The chain is built from TRBV28 and TRBJ1-5, with TRBD1 as a possible D gene (5 bases). Sequencing was done on a sample of PBMCs. DNA for the CDR3: TGTGCCAGCAGTCCCAGGGTTAGCAATCAGCCCCAGCATTTT. Protein product: CASSPRVSNQPQHF. Together with reference TRBV28 and TRBJ1-5, the CDR3 gives the full variable domain: DVKVTQSSRYLVKRTGEKVFLECVQDMDHENMFWYRQDPGLGLRLIYFSYDVKMKEKGDIPEGYSVSREKKERFSLILESASTNQTSMYLCASSPRVSNQPQHFGDGTRLSIL.